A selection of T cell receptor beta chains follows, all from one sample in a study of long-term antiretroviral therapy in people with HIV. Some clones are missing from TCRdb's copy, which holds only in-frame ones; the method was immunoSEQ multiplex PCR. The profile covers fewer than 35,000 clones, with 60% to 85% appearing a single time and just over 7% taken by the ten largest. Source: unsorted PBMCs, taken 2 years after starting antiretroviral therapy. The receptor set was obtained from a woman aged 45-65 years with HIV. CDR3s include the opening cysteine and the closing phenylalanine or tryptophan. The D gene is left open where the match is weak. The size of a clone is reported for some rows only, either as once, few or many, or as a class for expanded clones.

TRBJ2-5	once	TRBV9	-	TGTGCCAGCAGCGTAGGGGGAAATCAAGAGACCCAGTACTTC	CASSVGGNQETQYF
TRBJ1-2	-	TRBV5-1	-	TGCGCCAGCAGCGCGATAAACCAAGGCGACTATGGCTACACCTTC	CASSAINQGDYGYTF
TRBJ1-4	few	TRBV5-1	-	TGCGCCAGCAGCTTGGGCTTTGGACAGTTGAATGAAAAACTGTTTTTT	CASSLGFGQLNEKLFF
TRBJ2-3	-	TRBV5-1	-	TGCGCCAGCAGCCGACAGGAAAGTATAGATACGCAGTATTTT	CASSRQESIDTQYF
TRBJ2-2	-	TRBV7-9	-	TGTGCCAGCAGCACAATCACCGGGGAGCTGTTTTTT	CASSTITGELFF
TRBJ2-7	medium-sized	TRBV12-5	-	TGTGCTAGTGGTTTCGGGACCGGCTACGAGCAGTACTTC	CASGFGTGYEQYF
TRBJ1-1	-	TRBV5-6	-	TGTGCCAGCAGCCTCCCCTTCCAACAGGGTCACACTGAAGCTTTCTTT	CASSLPFQQGHTEAFF
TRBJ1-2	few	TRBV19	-	TGTGCCAGTAGTTCTCGCGAGAGGGGCTACACCTTC	CASSSRERGYTF
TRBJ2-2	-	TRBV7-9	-	TGTGCCAGCAGCTCGGCTGGGTACACCGGGGAGCTGTTTTTT	CASSSAGYTGELFF
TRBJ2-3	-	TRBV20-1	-	TGCAGTGCTCCAGACCTTGGTACGCAGTATTTT	CSAPDLGTQYF
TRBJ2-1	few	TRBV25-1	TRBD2	TGTGCCAGCAGTTACATAGCGGGGAATGAGCAGTTCTTC	CASSYIAGNEQFF
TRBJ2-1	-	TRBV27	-	TGTGCCAGCAGTCCACTCAAGTACGGTATCAATGAGCAGTTCTTC	CASSPLKYGINEQFF
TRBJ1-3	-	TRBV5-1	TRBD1	TGCGCCAGCAGCTCAGGGGGGTCCGGAAACACCATATATTTT	CASSSGGSGNTIYF
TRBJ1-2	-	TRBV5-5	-	TGTGCCAGCAGCTGGGGTTCACCCCCAGCGGAGGGCTACACCTTC	CASSWGSPPAEGYTF
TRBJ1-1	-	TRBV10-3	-	TGTGCCATCAGTGAGTTACAGGCGGAGCGGGCTGAAGCTTTCTTT	CAISELQAERAEAFF
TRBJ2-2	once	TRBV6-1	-	TGTGCCAGCAGGGGCCCTCACACCGGGGAGCTGTTTTTT	CASRGPHTGELFF
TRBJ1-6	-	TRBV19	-	TGTGCCAGTAGGCGAGGGCAGGGCGGTTCACCCCTCCACTTT	CASRRGQGGSPLHF
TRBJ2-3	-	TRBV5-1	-	TGCGCCAGCAGCTGGGGTTCAGATACGCAGTATTTT	CASSWGSDTQYF
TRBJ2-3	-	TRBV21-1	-	TGTGCCAGCAGCAAGGCAGGGATCGGCTTCCCGACAGATACGCAGTATTTT	CASSKAGIGFPTDTQYF
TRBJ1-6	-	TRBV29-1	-	TGCAGCGTCCGAGAGGGATTTAATTCACCCCTCCACTTT	CSVREGFNSPLHF
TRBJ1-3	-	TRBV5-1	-	TGCGCCAGCAGCCCAGGAAGCTCTGGAAACACCATATATTTT	CASSPGSSGNTIYF
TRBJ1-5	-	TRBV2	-	TGTGCCAGCAGTGAAGCCAATCAGCCCCAGCATTTT	CASSEANQPQHF
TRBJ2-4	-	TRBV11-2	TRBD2	TGTGCCAGCAGCTTAGTTGGGGCTAGCGGGGTCTTAGCCAAAAACATTCAGTACTTC	CASSLVGASGVLAKNIQYF
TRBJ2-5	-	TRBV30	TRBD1	TGTGCATTGACAGGGCCGTACCAAGAGACCCAGTACTTC	CALTGPYQETQYF
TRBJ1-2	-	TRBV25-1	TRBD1	TGTGCCAGCAGTGGACAGGGGGCGGATGGCTACACCTTC	CASSGQGADGYTF
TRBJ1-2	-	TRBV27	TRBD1	TGTGCCAGCAGTTCCCGACAGGGGGGGGATGGCTACACCTTC	CASSSRQGGDGYTF
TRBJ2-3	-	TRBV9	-	TGTGCCAGCAGCGTCAGAGATACGCAGTATTTT	CASSVRDTQYF
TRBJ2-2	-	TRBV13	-	TGTGCCAGCGGGGGGGCAACCGGGGAGCTGTTTTTT	CASGGATGELFF
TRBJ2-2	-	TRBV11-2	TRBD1	TGTGCCAGCAGCTTAACCGGGACAGTGAACACCGGGGAGCTGTTTTTT	CASSLTGTVNTGELFF
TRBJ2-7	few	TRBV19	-	TGTGCCAGCTCAGGGGGGTTCCTCTACGAGCAGTACTTC	CASSGGFLYEQYF
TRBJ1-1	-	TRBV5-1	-	TGCGCCAGCAGCTTGGACGCAGGGTACACTGAAGCTTTCTTT	CASSLDAGYTEAFF
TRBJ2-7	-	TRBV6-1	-	TGTGCCAGCAGCTCCTTGGCAGTGGGATACGAGCAGTACTTC	CASSSLAVGYEQYF